The 29 T cell receptor beta chains given below trace back to one sample, sequenced in a study of glioma-infiltrating T cells after dendritic cell vaccination. Documented time point: after dendritic cell vaccination, including at tumor progression/relapse. The repertoire was sequenced with immunoSEQ multiplex PCR; TCRdb's copy has only in-frame clones and lacks some. The sample has about 58,000 clones; more than 75% are singletons. The source was blood, collected after dendritic cell vaccination. These receptors were collected from a human donor with glioblastoma.

The CDR3 sequence is CASSLAGGADTGELFF. The CDR3 nucleotides are TGTGCCAGCAGCTTAGCGGGGGGTGCGGACACCGGGGAGCTGTTTTTT. This chain links TRBV7-6 with TRBJ2-2, with a possible D match to TRBD2 (6 bases). The CDR3 runs to 16 residues. Germline lookup yields CDR1 SGHVS and CDR2 FNYEAQ. V lost 0 bases and J lost 3, with 11 bases in between.

V and J are TRBV5-1 and TRBJ2-7, with D perhaps matching TRBD1 (6 bases). The CDR3 runs 13 residues. Trimming removed 4 bases from V and 2 bases from J, with 10 bases in between. CDR1 and CDR2 (germline): SGHRS, YFSETQ. CDR3 coding DNA: TGCGCCAGCAGCCCAGGGGATACCTACGAGCAGTACTTC. Translating gives CASSPGDTYEQYF.

The J gene is TRBJ2-7, the V gene TRBV7-8; TRBD1 is a possible D gene (5 bases). V lost 5 bases to trimming and J lost 2 bases, with 19 bases between them. The germline V gene encodes CDR1 SGHVS and CDR2 FQNEAQ. This CDR3 has 16 amino acids. Written as DNA, the CDR3 is TGTGCCAGCAGCCCCCCCGACAGTATTAGAACCTACGAGCAGTACTTC. Its translation: CASSPPDSIRTYEQYF. The full variable domain, with the rest looked up from reference TRBV7-8 and TRBJ2-7, is GAGVSQSPRYKVAKRGQDVALRCDPISGHVSLFWYQQALGQGPEFLTYFQNEAQLDKSGLPSDRFFAERPEGSVSTLKIQRTQQEDSAVYLCASSPPDSIRTYEQYFGPGTRLTVT.

The rearrangement uses TRBV5-4 and TRBJ1-1; 7 bases are shared with TRBD1. Looked up from germline, CDR1 is SGHNT and CDR2 is YYREEE (reference sequence). The CDR3 is made up of 15 amino acids. V gave up 2 bases and J gave up 2 bases; unmatched junction bases: 6. The CDR3 nucleotides read TGTGCCAGCAGCTTATCCGGGACAGATAACACTGAAGCTTTCTTT. Translation: CASSLSGTDNTEAFF.

V usage is TRBV5-6 and J usage is TRBJ2-7; TRBD2 matches 10 bases. V lost 4 bases to trimming and J lost 5 bases; unmatched junction nucleotides: 6. Germline V gene sequence: CDR1 SGHDT, CDR2 YYEEEE. This CDR3 region has 14 residues. CDR3 in amino acids: CASSRAGTSDEQYF. The CDR3 region has the DNA TGTGCCAGCAGCCGGGCCGGGACTAGCGACGAGCAGTACTTC.

This sequence joins TRBV4-2 and TRBJ2-5, with 10 nucleotides matching TRBD2. Trimming cost V 4 bases and J 3 bases; bases outside gene matches: 5. The CDR3 is made up of 15 amino acids. Germline loops: CDR1 LGHNA, CDR2 YNFKEQ. The CDR3 DNA is TGTGCCAGCAGCCTTGGACTAGCGGAGAAAGAGACCCAGTACTTC. Residues: CASSLGLAEKETQYF.

The rearrangement links TRBV10-3 to TRBJ2-7; no clear D. The CDR3 spans 12 residues. The V gene's germline CDR1 is ENHRY and CDR2 SYGVKD. V shed 2 bases and J shed 3 bases, with 5 bases lying between them. The CDR3 sequence is CAISEEVYEQYF. In nucleotides, the CDR3 is TGTGCCATCAGTGAGGAGGTCTACGAGCAGTACTTC.

This chain links TRBV7-3 with TRBJ1-2, with D uncertain. Trimming cost V 3 bases and J 2 bases, with 7 bases left between them. The CDR3 is made up of 13 amino acids. CDR1 is SGHTA, CDR2 FQGTGA, per germline. This CDR3 reads CASSFGNNYGYTF. The DNA for the CDR3 is TGTGCCAGCAGCTTCGGGAACAACTATGGCTACACCTTC.

On this clone: The conserved phenylalanine or tryptophan is not found at the CDR3 terminus, so this likely reflects a read error. The gene calls are TRBV2 and TRBJ1-1, with 8 bases aligning to TRBD1. This CDR3 has 13 amino acids. The junction had 5 bases not matched to a gene; V was cut back by 5 bases and J by 6 bases. The germline V gene encodes CDR1 SNHLY and CDR2 FYNNEI. CDR3 residues: CASSRTGIPEAFL. As DNA, the CDR3 is TGTGCCAGCAGTAGGACAGGGATCCCTGAAGCTTTCCTT.

The chain has TRBV7-6 and TRBJ2-3; D unclear. Germline V lookup: CDR1 SGHVS, CDR2 FNYEAQ. This CDR3 has 16 amino acids. V was shortened by 5 bases and J by 3 bases, with 18 bases between the two germline ends. In DNA, the CDR3 is TGTGCCAGCAGCCCAGTGGCCCCTTTTCCAACAGATACGCAGTATTTT. Its protein product is CASSPVAPFPTDTQYF.

V is TRBV10-3 and J is TRBJ1-1, with a weak D call TRBD1 (6 bases). The CDR3 length is 13 residues. Between the trimmed V and J ends, which lost 10 bases and 6 bases, there was a span of 18 bases. Germline loops: CDR1 ENHRY, CDR2 SYGVKD. CDR3 bases: TGTGCCACCGGCGACAGGAACGTCGCTGAAGCTTTCTTT. This gives the protein CATGDRNVAEAFF.

The J gene is TRBJ2-7, the V gene TRBV6-1; 8 positions agree with TRBD1. CDR3 length: 12 residues. V trimming: 8 bases; J trimming: 4 bases; junction bases outside the gene matches: 4. Looked up from germline, CDR1 is MNHNS and CDR2 is SASEGT. CDR3 protein: CASGQGFYEQYF. The CDR3 bases are TGTGCCAGCGGACAGGGTTTTTACGAGCAGTACTTC.

This clone was recorded a few times. At one end the junction does not follow the germline gene, possibly because of a read error. The DNA for the CDR3 is TGTGCCAGCAGCCAAGAGGGCCGCGGGACCCCCAGTATTCTGTTC. Translation gives CASSQEGRGTPSILF. The rearrangement uses TRBV4-2 and TRBJ1-2, with TRBD1 as a possible D gene (5 bases). Germline V gives CDR1 LGHNA, CDR2 YNFKEQ. This CDR3 contains 15 residues.

As to this clone: A junction boundary mismatches the germline segment, possibly from a read error. The V and J genes are TRBV27 and TRBJ2-2, with D unresolved. Looked up from germline, CDR1 is MNHEY and CDR2 is SMNVEV (reference sequence). This CDR3 has 13 amino acids. The CDR3 DNA reads as TGTGCCAGCAGACCCGAGAACGCCGGGGAGCTGTTTTTT. This translates into CASRPENAGELFF.

This chain uses TRBV5-1 with TRBJ2-1, with 10 bases identical to TRBD2. Germline-derived CDR1 and CDR2 are SGHRS and YFSETQ. V shed 3 bases and J 5 bases; nucleotides not matched to a gene: 8. This CDR3 comprises 16 residues. The CDR3 reads CASSSQLAGAHNEQFF. The DNA for the CDR3 is TGCGCCAGCAGCTCACAGCTAGCGGGGGCTCACAATGAGCAGTTCTTC. The whole variable domain, remainder taken from reference TRBV5-1 and TRBJ2-1, is KAGVTQTPRYLIKTRGQQVTLSCSPISGHRSVSWYQQTPGQGLQFLFEYFSETQRNKGNFPGRFSGRQFSNSRSEMNVSTLELGDSALYLCASSSQLAGAHNEQFFGPGTRLTVL.

In this sample, this clone turned up a few times. J is TRBJ2-1 and V is TRBV5-5; 7 positions agree with TRBD2. V shed 4 bases and J 5 bases; nucleotides not matched to a gene: 12. The CDR3 is made up of 16 amino acids. CDR1 SGHKS and CDR2 YYEKEE come from the germline V gene (reference sequence). CDR3 in amino acids: CASSPAWGTNNNEQFF. The CDR3 nucleotides are TGTGCCAGCAGCCCGGCCTGGGGGACTAATAACAATGAGCAGTTCTTC.

The chain employs TRBV6-7 and TRBJ1-2; D unclear. Being an ORF, TRBV6-7 has a function that is uncertain. V lost 2 bases, J lost 4 bases, and 11 bases lay in between. There are 14 residues in the CDR3. The CDR3 reads CASSYAAPLYGYTF. The CDR3 DNA follows: TGTGCCAGCAGTTACGCGGCTCCCCTCTATGGCTACACCTTC.

Here the CDR3 reads CASGELDTEAFF. CDR3 coding DNA: TGTGCCAGCGGGGAGCTGGACACTGAAGCTTTCTTT. The chain has TRBV9 and TRBJ1-1; D call uncertain. This CDR3 is built from 12 residues. Germline-derived CDR1 and CDR2 are SGDLS and YYNGEE. V dropped 7 bases and J dropped 3 bases, with 10 bases sitting between them. The variable domain in full, with the rest retrieved from reference TRBV9 and TRBJ1-1, is DSGVTQTPKHLITATGQRVTLRCSPRSGDLSVYWYQQSLDQGLQFLIQYYNGEERAKGNILERFSAQQFPDLHSELNLSSLELGDSALYFCASGELDTEAFFGQGTRLTVV.

The chain links TRBV30 to TRBJ2-3; the match to TRBD2 covers 9 bases. Germline lookup yields CDR1 GTSNPN and CDR2 SVGIG (reference sequence). This CDR3 is 14 amino acids long. Trimming took 6 bases from V and 2 from J; bases not matched to a gene: 6. The CDR3 reads CACRPSGNTDTQYF. CDR3 DNA sequence: TGTGCCTGCCGCCCTAGCGGGAACACAGATACGCAGTATTTT. The full variable domain, with the rest looked up from reference TRBV30 and TRBJ2-3, is SQTIHQWPATLVQPVGSPLSLECTVEGTSNPNLYWYRQAAGRGLQLLFYSVGIGQISSEVPQNLSASRPQDRQFILSSKKLLLSDSGFYLCACRPSGNTDTQYFGPGTRLTVL.

The V gene is TRBV7-2, the J gene TRBJ1-2; 9 bases match TRBD1. CDR1 SGHTA and CDR2 FQGNSA come from the germline V gene. CDR3 size: 15 residues. Trimming took 4 bases from V and 4 from J; bases not matched to a gene: 7. The CDR3 nucleotides are TGTGCCAGCAGCTCACCGGGACAGGGCCCCTATGGCTACACCTTC. Protein: CASSSPGQGPYGYTF.

In regard to this clone: At one end, the junction sequence differs from germline, possibly due to a read error. The chain combines TRBV4-2 with TRBJ2-2, with TRBD2 matching over 9 bases. The CDR3 totals 18 residues. Germline V gene lookup returns CDR1 LGHNA and CDR2 YNFKEQ. CDR3 DNA sequence: TGTGCCAGCAGCCAAGACCCAGCGGGGGGACCGAACACCGGGGAGCTGCTTTTT. Its protein product is CASSQDPAGGPNTGELLF.

The gene calls are TRBV6-5 and TRBJ1-2; 9 positions match TRBD1. V was pared by 7 bases and J by 9 bases, with 9 bases of the junction left unmatched. The CDR3 spans 13 residues. Germline V CDR1 and CDR2: MNHEY, SVGAGI. The CDR3 region has the DNA TGTGCCAGCATCCACCGGGACAGGGACAGCTACACCTTC. Translating gives CASIHRDRDSYTF.

The V and J genes are TRBV18 and TRBJ2-5, with D possibly being TRBD2 (6 bases). The last part of the DNA fits TRBJ2-7 better; the J call may be wrong. Germline CDR1 and CDR2: KGHSH and LQKENI. The CDR3 has 15 amino acids. The CDR3 DNA reads TGTGCCAGCTCGTTCCGGGACTCCCCCTCCTACGAGCAGTACTTC. Encoded protein: CASSFRDSPSYEQYF.

The chain recombines TRBV2 with TRBJ1-1, with TRBD1 matching over 10 bases. Per the germline V gene, CDR1 is SNHLY and CDR2 is FYNNEI. Trimming removed 0 bases from V and 7 bases from J; junction bases left unmatched: 2. There are 14 residues in the CDR3. CDR3 DNA sequence: TGTGCCAGCAGTGAAGCGACAGGGGGCCGTGAAGCTTTCTTT. Its protein product is CASSEATGGREAFF.

This chain links TRBV15 with TRBJ2-1, with a weak D call TRBD1 (6 bases). V gave up 4 bases and J gave up 5 bases, with 12 bases separating them. In germline, CDR1 is LNHNV, CDR2 YYDKDF (reference sequence). This CDR3 has 14 residues. The CDR3 DNA is TGTGCCACCAGCACAGGACAGAGAGACAATGAGCAGTTCTTC. This encodes CATSTGQRDNEQFF.

V is TRBV7-2 and J is TRBJ2-7; 11 bases are a match to TRBD2. Trimming took 3 bases from V and 2 from J; bases not matched to a gene: 0. The CDR3 sequence is 14 residues long. Per germline, CDR1 SGHTA and CDR2 FQGNSA. The CDR3 is CASSFSGGAYEQYF. The CDR3 DNA follows: TGTGCCAGCAGCTTTAGCGGGGGGGCCTACGAGCAGTACTTC.

This CDR3 reads CASSQQPNKNTEAFF. In nucleotides, the CDR3 is TGCGCCAGCAGCCAACAACCGAACAAGAACACTGAAGCTTTCTTT. This chain links TRBV4-1 with TRBJ1-1; no definite D call. V dropped 2 bases and J dropped 1 base, with 11 bases sitting between them. The CDR3 consists of 15 residues. Germline values: CDR1 MGHRA, CDR2 YSYEKL.

The chain is built from TRBV29-1 and TRBJ1-4, with D perhaps matching TRBD1 (5 bases). CDR3 length equals 13 residues. Trimming stripped 6 bases from V and 7 bases from J, with 15 bases between. From germline, CDR1 is SQVTM and CDR2 ANQGSEA. The CDR3 here is CSVSGGFGEKLFF. The CDR3 DNA sequence: TGCAGCGTCTCCGGGGGTTTCGGTGAAAAACTGTTTTTT.

This chain joins TRBV7-2 and TRBJ2-5, with D unresolved. Between the trimmed V and J ends, which lost 1 base and 7 bases, there was a span of 16 bases. Germline loops: CDR1 SGHTA, CDR2 FQGNSA. The CDR3 sequence is 15 residues long. The CDR3 DNA is TGTGCCAGCAGCTTAGATAACCTCCGACTTGGGACCCAGTACTTC. It encodes CASSLDNLRLGTQYF.